Sequencing of this T cell receptor beta chain was carried out in a study of cytomegalovirus exposure and HLA in healthy donors. General study results and limits: Most observed TCR sequences were rare, whereas some public TCRs were detected in many donors. In vitro, three CMV-associated chains proved specific for CMV antigens.

CDR1 is LNHDA and CDR2 is SQIVND in the germline V gene (reference sequence). The CDR3 spans 12 residues. Trimming pared 10 bases from V and 4 bases from J, leaving 11 bases between. Method: immunoSEQ multiplex PCR; TCRdb's copy keeps in-frame clones and lacks some. The sample carries 60,000 to 90,000 clones, around 94% recorded once. On this clone: Its antigen remains unidentified.

The TCR was taken from a woman younger than 35 in good health and CMV-seronegative. The V call is TRBV19, the J call TRBJ1-5, with a weak D call TRBD1 (6 bases). Sequencing was carried out using PBMCs. The CDR3 nucleotides are TGTGCCACCAGTCAGGGGAATCAGCCCCAGCATTTT. It specifies CATSQGNQPQHF.